The 7 T cell receptor beta chains in this list originate from one sample, sequenced in a study of response to subunit inactivated influenza vaccine listed by TCRdb under 2018. Library preparation used RT-PCR. TCRdb names Illumina HiSeq 2500 as the instrument used. The public reads were reanalyzed by TCRdb: fastp trimming at Q25, MiXCR alignment, in-frame beta chains only. Duplicate CDR3 protein sequences are folded into a single record with the most common DNA and genes. Across this sample there are 450,000 to 600,000 distinct CDR3 sequences, with 6.5% to 8% seen only once. The ten largest account for around 12% of the sample. Sequenced material: PBMCs from blood, taken roughly 24 months after vaccination. The receptors were sampled from a man aged 50-75 years who received an inactivated influenza vaccine. Donor details come from another sample of the same person, matched by shared clones.

This clonotype was counted at least ten times. The rearrangement uses TRBV7-2 and TRBJ2-5; maybe TRBD1 (5 bases). Germline assignment: CDR1 SGHTA and CDR2 FQGNSA. Deletions cut 4 bases from V and 5 bases from J, with 11 bases between. The CDR3 extends over 13 amino acids. CDR3 in DNA: TGTGCCAGCAGCTCAGGACAACTGGAGACCCAGTACTTC. Residues: CASSSGQLETQYF.

The chain employs TRBV20-1 and TRBJ2-2; 8 bases line up with TRBD2. Per the germline V gene, CDR1 is DFQATT and CDR2 is SNEGSKA (reference sequence). The CDR3 is 15 amino acids. V lost 5 bases, J lost 5 bases, and 10 bases stayed unmatched. The CDR3 reads CSAPSVTSETGELFF. The DNA of the CDR3 is TGCAGTGCTCCCAGCGTGACTAGCGAGACCGGGGAGCTGTTTTTT.

The gene calls are TRBV24-1 and TRBJ2-1; 9 bases are shared with TRBD1. The CDR3 covers 16 residues. V lost 5 bases and J lost 7; bases outside the gene matches: 11. Per the germline V gene, CDR1 is KGHDR and CDR2 is SFDVKD. The DNA of the CDR3 is TGTGCCACCAGTGCCCAGGTAGGACAGGGGATGAATGAGCAGTTCTTC. The encoded protein is CATSAQVGQGMNEQFF.

Only a few counts were recorded for this clonotype. CDR3 loop: CASSLVGTQLYEQYF. The DNA for the CDR3 is TGTGCCAGCAGCTTGGTTGGGACACAACTCTACGAGCAGTACTTC. This chain links TRBV5-6 with TRBJ2-7, with D tentatively TRBD1 (6 bases). Trimming removed 0 bases from V and 3 bases from J, with 13 bases in between. There are 15 residues in the CDR3. In germline, CDR1 is SGHDT, CDR2 YYEEEE.

This chain joins TRBV2 and TRBJ2-5; 13 positions agree with TRBD2. This CDR3 region has 17 residues. The trim removed 3 bases at V and 7 bases at J, leaving 11 bases unmatched. Looked up from germline, CDR1 is SNHLY and CDR2 is FYNNEI. The CDR3 reads CASSDTGLAGRRGTQYF. CDR3 nucleotide sequence: TGTGCCAGCAGTGATACGGGACTAGCGGGGCGCAGGGGGACCCAGTACTTC.

This CDR3 reads CASSLSPTSGMVQYF. For the CDR3, the DNA is TGCGCCAGCAGCTTGTCCCCGACTAGCGGGATGGTGCAGTACTTC. The chain joins TRBV5-1 to TRBJ2-7; 11 bases are shared with TRBD2. The CDR3 extends over 15 amino acids. V was pared by 1 base and J by 9 bases, with 9 bases of the junction left unmatched. Germline CDR1 SGHRS, CDR2 YFSETQ.

This clonotype was seen a few times. This chain joins TRBV5-1 and TRBJ2-1, with D perhaps matching TRBD1 (5 bases). Trimming took off 1 base at V and 1 base at J, with 9 bases between the two ends. Germline V lookup: CDR1 SGHRS, CDR2 YFSETQ. The CDR3 consists of 15 residues. In nucleotides, the CDR3 is TGCGCCAGCAGCTTGAGCAGGGCTTCCTACAATGAGCAGTTCTTC. This encodes CASSLSRASYNEQFF.